The sequence of this T cell receptor (beta chain) was determined in a study of read filtering for tumor transcriptome and immune sequencing. Germline assignment: CDR1 SGHAT and CDR2 FQNNGV. Deletions cut 6 bases from V and 2 bases from J, with 11 bases between. CDR3 length equals 13 residues. This clonotype was found many times. Molecular barcoded adaptors covering alpha/delta and beta/gamma chains were used on about 390 ng RNA. TCRdb reprocessed the reads with MiXCR, giving one entry per CDR3 protein. Counted here are 120,000 or so distinct CDR3 sequences, 10% to 15% occurring once; the ten biggest clones make up about 11%.

Sequencing was done on a sample of a population of CD138-negative cells sorted from bone marrow. This sequence originates from a donor over 35 with multiple myeloma. This chain connects TRBV11-2 to TRBJ2-7; D gene unclear. CDR3 sequence reads: CASRGFSPYEQYF. For the CDR3, the DNA is TGTGCCAGCAGGGGTTTTTCGCCCTACGAGCAGTACTTC.